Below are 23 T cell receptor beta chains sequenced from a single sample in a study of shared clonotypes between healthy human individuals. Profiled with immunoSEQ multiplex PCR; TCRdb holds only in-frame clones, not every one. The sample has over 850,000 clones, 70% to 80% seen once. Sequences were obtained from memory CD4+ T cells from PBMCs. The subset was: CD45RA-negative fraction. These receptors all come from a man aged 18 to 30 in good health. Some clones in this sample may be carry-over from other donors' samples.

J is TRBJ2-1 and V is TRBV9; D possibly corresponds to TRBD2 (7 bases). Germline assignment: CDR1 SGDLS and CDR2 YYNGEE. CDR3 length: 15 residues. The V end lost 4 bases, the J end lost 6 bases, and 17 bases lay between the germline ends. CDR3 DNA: TGTGCCAGCAGCTCCCGTTTAGGGGGGGTCAATGAGCAGTTCTTC. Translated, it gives CASSSRLGGVNEQFF.

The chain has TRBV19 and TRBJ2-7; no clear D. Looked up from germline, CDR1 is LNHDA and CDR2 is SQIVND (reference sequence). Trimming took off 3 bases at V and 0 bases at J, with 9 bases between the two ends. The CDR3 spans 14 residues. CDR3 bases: TGTGCCAGTAGTATTTTTCACATCTCCTACGAGCAGTACTTC. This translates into CASSIFHISYEQYF.

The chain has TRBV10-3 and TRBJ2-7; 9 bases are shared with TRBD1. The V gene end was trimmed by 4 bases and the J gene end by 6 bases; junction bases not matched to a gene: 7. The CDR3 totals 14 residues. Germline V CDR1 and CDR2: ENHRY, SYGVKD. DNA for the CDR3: TGTGCCATCAGTGCCGGGACAGGGAACGCCGAGCAGTACTTC. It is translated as CAISAGTGNAEQYF.

CDR3 region: CASRGQGAGTGELFF. The CDR3 region has the DNA TGTGCCAGCAGGGGACAGGGGGCAGGCACCGGGGAGCTGTTTTTT. The chain has TRBV28 and TRBJ2-2, with 12 bases fitting TRBD1. Germline lookup yields CDR1 MDHEN and CDR2 SYDVKM. J lost 4 bases, V lost 6 bases, and 3 bases had no gene match. The CDR3 spans 15 residues.

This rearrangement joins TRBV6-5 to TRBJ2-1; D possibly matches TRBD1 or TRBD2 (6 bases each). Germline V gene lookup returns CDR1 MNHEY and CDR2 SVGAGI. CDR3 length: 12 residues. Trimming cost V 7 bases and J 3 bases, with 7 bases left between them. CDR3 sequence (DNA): TGTGCCAGCAAGGGGGGCTACAATGAGCAGTTCTTC. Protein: CASKGGYNEQFF.

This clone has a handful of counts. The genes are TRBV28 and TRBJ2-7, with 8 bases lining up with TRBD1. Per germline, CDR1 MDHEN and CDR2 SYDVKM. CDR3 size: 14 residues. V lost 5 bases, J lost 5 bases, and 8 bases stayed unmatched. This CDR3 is CASSPAGGMNEQYF. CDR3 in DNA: TGTGCCAGCAGTCCGGCAGGGGGCATGAACGAGCAGTACTTC. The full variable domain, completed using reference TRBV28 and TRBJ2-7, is DVKVTQSSRYLVKRTGEKVFLECVQDMDHENMFWYRQDPGLGLRLIYFSYDVKMKEKGDIPEGYSVSREKKERFSLILESASTNQTSMYLCASSPAGGMNEQYFGPGTRLTVT.

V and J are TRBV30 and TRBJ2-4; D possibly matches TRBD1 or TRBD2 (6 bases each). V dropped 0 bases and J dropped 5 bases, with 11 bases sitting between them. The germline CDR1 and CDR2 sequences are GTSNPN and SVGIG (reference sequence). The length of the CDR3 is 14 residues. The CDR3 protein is CAWSVRGLENIQYF. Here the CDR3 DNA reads TGTGCCTGGAGTGTACGGGGGCTCGAAAACATTCAGTACTTC.

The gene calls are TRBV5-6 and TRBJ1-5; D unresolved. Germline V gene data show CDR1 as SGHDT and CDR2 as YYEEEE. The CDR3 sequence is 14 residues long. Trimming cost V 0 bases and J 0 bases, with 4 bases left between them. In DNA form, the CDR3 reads TGTGCCAGCAGCTTGGGTTTTAGCAATCAGCCCCAGCATTTT. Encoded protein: CASSLGFSNQPQHF.

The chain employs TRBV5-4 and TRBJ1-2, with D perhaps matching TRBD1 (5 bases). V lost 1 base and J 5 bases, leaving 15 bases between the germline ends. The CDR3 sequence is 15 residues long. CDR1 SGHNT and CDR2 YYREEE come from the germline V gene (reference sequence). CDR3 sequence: CASSLPRDGPYGYTF. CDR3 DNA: TGTGCCAGCAGCTTGCCTCGGGACGGACCTTATGGCTACACCTTC.

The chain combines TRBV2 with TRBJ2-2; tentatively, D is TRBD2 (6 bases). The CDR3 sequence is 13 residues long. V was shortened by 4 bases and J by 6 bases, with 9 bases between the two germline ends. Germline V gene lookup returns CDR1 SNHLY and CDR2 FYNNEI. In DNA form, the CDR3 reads TGTGCCAGCAGTGGCTGGGGGGCCGGGGAGCTGTTTTTT. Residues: CASSGWGAGELFF.

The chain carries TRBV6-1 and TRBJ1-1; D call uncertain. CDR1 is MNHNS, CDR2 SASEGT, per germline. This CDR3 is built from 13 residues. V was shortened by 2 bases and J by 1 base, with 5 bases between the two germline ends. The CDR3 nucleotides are TGTGCCAGCAGTGAATTCTGGAACACTGAAGCTTTCTTT. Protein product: CASSEFWNTEAFF.

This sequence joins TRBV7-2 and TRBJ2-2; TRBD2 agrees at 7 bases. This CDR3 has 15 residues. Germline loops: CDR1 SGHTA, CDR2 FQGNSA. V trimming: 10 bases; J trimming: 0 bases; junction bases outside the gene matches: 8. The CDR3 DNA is TGTGCCACCACGGGGGGTACCCCGAACACCGGGGAGCTGTTTTTT. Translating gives CATTGGTPNTGELFF.

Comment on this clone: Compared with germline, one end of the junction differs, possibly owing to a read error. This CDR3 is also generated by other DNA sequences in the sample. CDR3 loop: CASSPPGQGSNQPQHF. Here the CDR3 DNA reads TGTGCCAGCAGTCCCCCGGGACAGGGTAGCAATCAGCCCCAACATTTT. The chain employs TRBV28 and TRBJ1-5; 9 nucleotides agree with TRBD1. Germline CDR1 and CDR2: MDHEN and SYDVKM. This CDR3 region has 16 residues. The full variable domain, its missing parts supplied by reference TRBV28 and TRBJ1-5, is DVKVTQSSRYLVKRTGEKVFLECVQDMDHENMFWYRQDPGLGLRLIYFSYDVKMKEKGDIPEGYSVSREKKERFSLILESASTNQTSMYLCASSPPGQGSNQPQHFGDGTRLSIL.

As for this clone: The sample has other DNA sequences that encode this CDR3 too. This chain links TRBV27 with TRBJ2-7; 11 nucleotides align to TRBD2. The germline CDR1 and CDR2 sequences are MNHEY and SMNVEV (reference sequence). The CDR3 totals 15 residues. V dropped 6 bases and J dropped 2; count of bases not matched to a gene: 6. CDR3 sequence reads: CASRRGTSGAYEQYF. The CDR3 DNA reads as TGTGCCAGCAGACGGGGGACTAGCGGAGCCTACGAGCAGTACTTC.

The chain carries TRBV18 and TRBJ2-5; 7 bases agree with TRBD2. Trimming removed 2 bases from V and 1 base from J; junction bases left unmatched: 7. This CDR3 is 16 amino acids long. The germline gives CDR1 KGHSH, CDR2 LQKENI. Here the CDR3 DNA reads TGTGCCAGCTCACCATCTAGGTCGGGAGGCCAAGAGACCCAGTACTTC. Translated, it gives CASSPSRSGGQETQYF.

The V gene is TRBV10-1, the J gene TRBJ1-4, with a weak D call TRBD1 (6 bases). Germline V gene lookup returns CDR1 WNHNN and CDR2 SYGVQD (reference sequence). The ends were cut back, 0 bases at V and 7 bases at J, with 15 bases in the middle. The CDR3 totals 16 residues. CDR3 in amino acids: CASSESGGAGGEKLFF. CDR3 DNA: TGCGCCAGCAGTGAGTCAGGGGGGGCAGGAGGTGAAAAACTGTTTTTT.

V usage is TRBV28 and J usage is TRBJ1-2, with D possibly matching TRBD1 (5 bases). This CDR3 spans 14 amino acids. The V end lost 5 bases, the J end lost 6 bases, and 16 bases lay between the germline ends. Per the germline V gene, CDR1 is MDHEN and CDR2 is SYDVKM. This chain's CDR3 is CASSAAGRANGYTF. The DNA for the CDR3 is TGTGCCAGCAGTGCGGCAGGGCGTGCGAATGGCTACACCTTC.

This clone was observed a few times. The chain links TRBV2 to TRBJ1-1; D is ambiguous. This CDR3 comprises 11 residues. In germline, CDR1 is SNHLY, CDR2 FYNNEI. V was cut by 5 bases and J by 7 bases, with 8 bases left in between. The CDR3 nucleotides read TGTGCCAGCAGTTCATACGGTGAAGCTTTCTTT. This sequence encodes CASSSYGEAFF. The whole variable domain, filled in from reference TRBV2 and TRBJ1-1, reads EPEVTQTPSHQVTQMGQEVILRCVPISNHLYFYWYRQILGQKVEFLVSFYNNEISEKSEIFDDQFSVERPDGSNFTLKIRSTKLEDSAMYFCASSSYGEAFFGQGTRLTVV.

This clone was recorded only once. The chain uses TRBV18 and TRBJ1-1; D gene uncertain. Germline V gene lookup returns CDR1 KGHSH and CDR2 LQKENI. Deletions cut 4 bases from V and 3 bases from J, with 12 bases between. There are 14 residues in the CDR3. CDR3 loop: CASSQGLRDTEAFF. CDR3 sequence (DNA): TGTGCCAGCTCACAGGGTCTTCGCGACACTGAAGCTTTCTTT.

CDR3 sequence reads: CASSPRDSPLHF. The CDR3 DNA follows: TGTGCCAGCTCACCTCGGGACTCACCCCTCCACTTT. This chain uses TRBV18 with TRBJ1-6; a possible D gene is TRBD1 (5 bases). CDR1 is KGHSH and CDR2 is LQKENI in the germline V gene. There are 12 residues in the CDR3. Trimming cost V 3 bases and J 10 bases, with 7 bases left between them.

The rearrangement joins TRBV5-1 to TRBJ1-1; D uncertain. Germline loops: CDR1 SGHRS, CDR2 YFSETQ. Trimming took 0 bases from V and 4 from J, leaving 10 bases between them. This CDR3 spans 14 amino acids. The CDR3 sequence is CASSLEASGTEAFF. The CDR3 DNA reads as TGCGCCAGCAGCTTGGAGGCCTCGGGCACTGAAGCTTTCTTT.

The CDR3 region is CAWSPLGREGYNEQFF. DNA of the CDR3: TGTGCCTGGAGCCCCCTGGGGCGGGAGGGTTACAATGAGCAGTTCTTC. This chain connects TRBV30 to TRBJ2-1; 9 bases fit TRBD2. There are 16 residues in the CDR3. Trimming at V came to 3 bases and at J to 4 bases, leaving 10 bases not matched to a gene. The germline gives CDR1 GTSNPN, CDR2 SVGIG (reference sequence). The full variable domain, in which reference TRBV30 and TRBJ2-1 provide the parts outside the CDR3, is SQTIHQWPATLVQPVGSPLSLECTVEGTSNPNLYWYRQAAGRGLQLLFYSVGIGQISSEVPQNLSASRPQDRQFILSSKKLLLSDSGFYLCAWSPLGREGYNEQFFGPGTRLTVL.

CDR3 in amino acids: CASSEGFQGNTGELFF. In DNA form, the CDR3 reads TGTGCCAGCAGTGAAGGGTTCCAGGGGAACACCGGGGAGCTGTTTTTT. J is TRBJ2-2 and V is TRBV6-1, with a weak D call TRBD1 (5 bases). The CDR3 is 16 amino acids. V was cut by 1 base and J by 1 base, with 10 bases left in between. Germline loops: CDR1 MNHNS, CDR2 SASEGT.